The 17 T cell receptor beta chains reported below all come from one sample, sequenced in a study of T cells in severe cutaneous drug reactions. The donors had carbamazepine-induced Stevens-Johnson syndrome or toxic epidermal necrolysis. TCR subtype-specific primers in iRepertoire multiplex PCR prepared libraries for bulk and single-cell sequencing. TCRdb reprocessed the multiplex PCR reads; each CDR3 protein has one entry and no DNA is given. This listing includes 9,000 to 13,000 distinct CDR3 sequences. Source material: cells from a skin blister. Receptor source: a human donor with Stevens-Johnson syndrome, a severe cutaneous drug reaction.

This chain links TRBV29-1 with TRBJ2-1; no DNA is available, so the TRBD1 call from TCRdb remains unchecked. The germline CDR1 and CDR2 sequences are SQVTM and ANQGSEA. This CDR3 has 14 residues. CDR3 residues: CSVGRPGGRNEQFF.

This chain connects TRBV29-1 to TRBJ1-1; the TCRdb D gene call, TRBD1, has no DNA to confirm it. Looked up from germline, CDR1 is SQVTM and CDR2 is ANQGSEA. The CDR3 length is 13 residues. The CDR3 loop is CSVEDPGGTEAFF. Complete variable domain (other parts from reference TRBV29-1 and TRBJ1-1): SAVISQKPSRDICQRGTSLTIQCQVDSQVTMMFWYRQQPGQSLTLIATANQGSEATYESGFVIDKFPISRPNLTFSTLTVSNMSPEDSSIYLCSVEDPGGTEAFFGQGTRLTVV.

The rearrangement uses TRBV29-1 and TRBJ1-3; TCRdb indicates TRBD1, and absent DNA this call remains unverified. This CDR3 comprises 15 residues. The germline CDR1 and CDR2 sequences are SQVTM and ANQGSEA. CDR3 amino acids: CSATPGGVYGNTIYF.

The rearrangement joins TRBV29-1 to TRBJ2-7; there is no DNA to check the TCRdb D call of TRBD1. CDR1 is SQVTM, CDR2 ANQGSEA, per germline. The CDR3 is 11 amino acids. This chain's CDR3 is CSVGTSYEQYF.

The CDR3 loop is CSASRTSGKFGEQFF. The chain recombines TRBV29-1 with TRBJ2-1; TCRdb returns TRBD2, unconfirmable since there is no DNA. CDR1 is SQVTM, CDR2 ANQGSEA, per germline. The CDR3 sequence is 15 residues long.

This clonotype is called medium-sized (0.01 to 0.1%) based on its frequency. The V and J genes are TRBV27 and TRBJ1-2; checking the TCRdb D call of TRBD1 is not possible without DNA. The CDR3 totals 12 residues. Germline CDR1 and CDR2: MNHEY and SMNVEV (reference sequence). Here the CDR3 reads CASSYRDGGYTF.

The chain has TRBV29-1 and TRBJ1-2; TCRdb lists TRBD1, though no DNA is available to test this call. Germline loops: CDR1 SQVTM, CDR2 ANQGSEA. This CDR3 spans 14 amino acids. The CDR3: CSVEAGTGVYGYTF.

The gene calls are TRBV29-1 and TRBJ2-7; TCRdb calls TRBD1, which cannot be checked without DNA. Germline CDR1 SQVTM, CDR2 ANQGSEA. This CDR3 region has 13 residues. The CDR3 loop is CSVRPPGAGEQYF.

Frequency places this clonotype as medium-sized (0.01 to 0.1%). The gene calls are TRBV20-1 and TRBJ1-5; TCRdb reports TRBD1, a call that lacks DNA to check it against. This CDR3 has 15 residues. Germline CDR1 reads DFQATT; CDR2 reads SNEGSKA (reference sequence). This CDR3 is CSATGGGISNQPQHF.

The rearrangement uses TRBV9 and TRBJ2-1. The germline CDR1 and CDR2 sequences are SGDLS and YYNGEE. The CDR3 has 12 residues. CDR3 protein: CASSVNENEQFF.

The chain couples TRBV29-1 to TRBJ1-1. The CDR3 covers 17 residues. Germline CDR1 SQVTM, CDR2 ANQGSEA. CDR3 in amino acids: CSVEDRAGLLRNTEAFF.

The chain is built from TRBV29-1 and TRBJ1-2; TCRdb lists TRBD1, though no DNA is available to test this call. The CDR3 runs 14 residues. Germline CDR1 SQVTM, CDR2 ANQGSEA. Here the CDR3 reads CSVEPRRSNYGYTF.

The chain employs TRBV29-1 and TRBJ1-4; TCRdb names TRBD1, which stays unverified in the absence of DNA. There are 14 residues in the CDR3. The germline CDR1 and CDR2 sequences are SQVTM and ANQGSEA. Here the CDR3 reads CSVSRDRGYEKLFF.

This chain links TRBV5-1 with TRBJ2-5; TCRdb calls TRBD2, which cannot be checked without DNA. CDR1 and CDR2 (germline): SGHRS, YFSETQ. This CDR3 contains 15 residues. This CDR3 is CASSLEGPKKETQYF.

This chain connects TRBV29-1 to TRBJ2-7; checking the TCRdb D call of TRBD2 is not possible without DNA. CDR3 length equals 17 residues. Germline CDR1 and CDR2: SQVTM and ANQGSEA. The CDR3 spells CSVTGTASGRGSYEQYF.

The chain couples TRBV20-1 to TRBJ2-4; the TCRdb call, TRBD1, lacks DNA for checking. Germline lookup yields CDR1 DFQATT and CDR2 SNEGSKA (reference sequence). The CDR3 contains 15 residues. The CDR3 here is CSLIPRAGSQNIQYF.

The chain is built from TRBV11-3 and TRBJ2-1; no DNA is available, so the TRBD1 call from TCRdb remains unchecked. This CDR3 has 11 residues. CDR1 is SGHNT and CDR2 is YENEEA in the germline V gene. The CDR3 protein is CASGRNNEQFF.